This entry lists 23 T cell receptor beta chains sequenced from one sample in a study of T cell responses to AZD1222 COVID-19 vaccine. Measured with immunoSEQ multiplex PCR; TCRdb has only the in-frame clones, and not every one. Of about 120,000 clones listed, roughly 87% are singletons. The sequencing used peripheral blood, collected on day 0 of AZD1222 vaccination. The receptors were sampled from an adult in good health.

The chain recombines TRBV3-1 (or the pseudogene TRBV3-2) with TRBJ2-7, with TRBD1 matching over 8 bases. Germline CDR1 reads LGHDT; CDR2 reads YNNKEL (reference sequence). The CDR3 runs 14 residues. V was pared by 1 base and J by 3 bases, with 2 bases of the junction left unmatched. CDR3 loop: CASSQVGTGYEQYF. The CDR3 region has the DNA TGTGCCAGCAGCCAAGTAGGGACAGGCTACGAGCAGTACTTC.

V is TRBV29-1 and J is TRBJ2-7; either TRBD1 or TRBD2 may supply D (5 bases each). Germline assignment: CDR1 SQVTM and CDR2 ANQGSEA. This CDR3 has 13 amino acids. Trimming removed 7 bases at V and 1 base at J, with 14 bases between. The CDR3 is CSASPGRSYEQYF. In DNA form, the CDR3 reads TGCAGCGCCAGCCCGGGACGGTCCTACGAGCAGTACTTC.

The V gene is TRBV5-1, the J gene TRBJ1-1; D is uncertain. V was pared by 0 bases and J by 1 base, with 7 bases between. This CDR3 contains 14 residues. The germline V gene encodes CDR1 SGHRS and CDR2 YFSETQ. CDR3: CASSLGGRNTEAFF. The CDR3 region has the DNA TGCGCCAGCAGCTTGGGAGGGAGGAACACTGAAGCTTTCTTT.

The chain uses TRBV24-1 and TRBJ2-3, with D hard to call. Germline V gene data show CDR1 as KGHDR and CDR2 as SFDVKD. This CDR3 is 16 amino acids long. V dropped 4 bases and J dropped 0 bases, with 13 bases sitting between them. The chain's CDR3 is CATSDPHSPSTDTQYF. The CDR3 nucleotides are TGTGCCACCAGTGACCCCCACAGCCCTAGCACAGATACGCAGTATTTT.

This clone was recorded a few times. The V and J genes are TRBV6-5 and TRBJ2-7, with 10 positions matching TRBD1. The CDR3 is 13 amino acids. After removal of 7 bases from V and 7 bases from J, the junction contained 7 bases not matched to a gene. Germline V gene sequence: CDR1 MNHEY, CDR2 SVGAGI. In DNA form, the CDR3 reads TGTGCCAGCACCGGGACAGGGGTGTGGGAGCAGTACTTC. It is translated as CASTGTGVWEQYF.

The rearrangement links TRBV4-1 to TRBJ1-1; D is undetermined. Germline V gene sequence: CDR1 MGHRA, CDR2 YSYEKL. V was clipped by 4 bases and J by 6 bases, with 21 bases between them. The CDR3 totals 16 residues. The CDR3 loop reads CASSPLRGVGGSEAFF. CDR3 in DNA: TGCGCCAGCAGCCCGCTCCGGGGTGTAGGTGGGTCTGAAGCTTTCTTT.

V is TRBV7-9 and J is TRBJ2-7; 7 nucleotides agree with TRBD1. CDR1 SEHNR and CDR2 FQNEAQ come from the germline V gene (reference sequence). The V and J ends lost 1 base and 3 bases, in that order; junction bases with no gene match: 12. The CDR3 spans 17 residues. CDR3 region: CASSLVPGQVGNYEQYF. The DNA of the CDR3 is TGTGCCAGCAGCTTAGTCCCTGGACAGGTCGGGAACTACGAGCAGTACTTC.

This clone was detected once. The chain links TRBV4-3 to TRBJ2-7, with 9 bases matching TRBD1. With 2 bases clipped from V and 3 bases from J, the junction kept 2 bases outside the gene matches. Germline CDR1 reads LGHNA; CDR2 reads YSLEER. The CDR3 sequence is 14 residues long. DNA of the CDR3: TGCGCCAGCAGCCAAAACAGGGGGCGCTACGAGCAGTACTTC. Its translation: CASSQNRGRYEQYF.

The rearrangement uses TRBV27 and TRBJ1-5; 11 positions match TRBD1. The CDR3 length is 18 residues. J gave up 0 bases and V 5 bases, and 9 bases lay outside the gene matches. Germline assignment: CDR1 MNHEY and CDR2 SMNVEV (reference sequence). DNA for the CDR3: TGTGCCAGCAGTCCCCGGGACAGGGGGGAATATAGCAATCAGCCCCAGCATTTT. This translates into CASSPRDRGEYSNQPQHF.

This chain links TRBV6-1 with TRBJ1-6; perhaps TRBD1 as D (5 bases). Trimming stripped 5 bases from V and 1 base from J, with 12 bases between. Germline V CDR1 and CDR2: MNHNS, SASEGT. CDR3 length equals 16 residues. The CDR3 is CASSQGWGSYNSPLHF. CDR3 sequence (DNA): TGTGCCAGCAGTCAAGGGTGGGGGTCCTATAATTCACCCCTCCACTTT.

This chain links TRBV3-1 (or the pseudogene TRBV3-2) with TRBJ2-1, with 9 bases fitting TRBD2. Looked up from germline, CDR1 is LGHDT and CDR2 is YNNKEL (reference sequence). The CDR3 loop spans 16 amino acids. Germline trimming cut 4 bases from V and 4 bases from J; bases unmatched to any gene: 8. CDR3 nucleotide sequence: TGTGCCAGCAGCCGACTAGGACTAGCGCGTTACAATGAGCAGTTCTTC. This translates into CASSRLGLARYNEQFF.

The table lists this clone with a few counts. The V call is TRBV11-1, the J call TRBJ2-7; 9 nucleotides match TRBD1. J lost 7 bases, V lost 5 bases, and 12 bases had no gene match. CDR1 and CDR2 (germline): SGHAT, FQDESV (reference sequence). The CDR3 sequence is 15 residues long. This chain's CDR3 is CASSVGQGTSREQYF. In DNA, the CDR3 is TGTGCCAGCAGCGTCGGACAGGGGACCTCTCGAGAGCAGTACTTC.

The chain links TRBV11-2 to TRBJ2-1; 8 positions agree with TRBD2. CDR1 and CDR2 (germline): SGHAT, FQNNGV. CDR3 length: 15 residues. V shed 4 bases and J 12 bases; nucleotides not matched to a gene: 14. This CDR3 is CASSSSRSGGPWQFF. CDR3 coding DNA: TGTGCCAGCAGCTCCTCGAGGTCGGGGGGGCCATGGCAGTTCTTC.

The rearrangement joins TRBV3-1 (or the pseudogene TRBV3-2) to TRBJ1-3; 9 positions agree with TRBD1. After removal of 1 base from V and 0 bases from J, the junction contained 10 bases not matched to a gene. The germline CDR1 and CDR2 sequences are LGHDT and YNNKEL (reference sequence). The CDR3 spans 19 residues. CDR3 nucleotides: TGTGCCAGCAGCCAAGCGGCTTTTGGGACAGGGCCCTCTGGAAACACCATATATTTT. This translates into CASSQAAFGTGPSGNTIYF.

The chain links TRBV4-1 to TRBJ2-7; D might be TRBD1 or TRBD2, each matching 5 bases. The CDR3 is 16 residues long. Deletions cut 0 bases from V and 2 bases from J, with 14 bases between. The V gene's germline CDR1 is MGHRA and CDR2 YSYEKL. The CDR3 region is CASSQDLGTATYEQYF. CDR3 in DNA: TGCGCCAGCAGCCAAGATTTAGGGACGGCCACCTACGAGCAGTACTTC.

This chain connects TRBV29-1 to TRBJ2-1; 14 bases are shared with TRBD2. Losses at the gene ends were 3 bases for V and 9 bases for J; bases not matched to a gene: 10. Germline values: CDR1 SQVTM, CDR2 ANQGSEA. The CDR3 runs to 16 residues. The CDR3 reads CSVEDLEGLAGAEQFF. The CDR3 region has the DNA TGCAGCGTTGAGGATTTGGAGGGACTAGCGGGAGCTGAGCAGTTCTTC.

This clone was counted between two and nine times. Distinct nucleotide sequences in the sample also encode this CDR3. Here the CDR3 DNA reads TGTGCCAGCAGATCCGACAGGGCGCGTGGCTACACCTTC. The encoded protein is CASRSDRARGYTF. This sequence joins TRBV6-5 and TRBJ1-2; 7 bases match TRBD1. Germline CDR1 MNHEY, CDR2 SVGAGI. The CDR3 sequence is 13 residues long. V shed 6 bases, J shed 7 bases, and the junction held 8 bases outside the gene matches.

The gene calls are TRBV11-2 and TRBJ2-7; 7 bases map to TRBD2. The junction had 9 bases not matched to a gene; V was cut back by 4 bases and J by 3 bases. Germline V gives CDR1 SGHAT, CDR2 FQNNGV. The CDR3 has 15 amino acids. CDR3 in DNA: TGTGCCAGCAGCTCCGGACTAGGGGTTGGCTACGAGCAGTACTTC. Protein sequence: CASSSGLGVGYEQYF. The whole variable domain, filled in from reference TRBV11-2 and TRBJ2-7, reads EAGVAQSPRYKIIEKRQSVAFWCNPISGHATLYWYQQILGQGPKLLIQFQNNGVVDDSQLPKDRFSAERLKGVDSTLKIQPAKLEDSAVYLCASSSGLGVGYEQYFGPGTRLTVT.

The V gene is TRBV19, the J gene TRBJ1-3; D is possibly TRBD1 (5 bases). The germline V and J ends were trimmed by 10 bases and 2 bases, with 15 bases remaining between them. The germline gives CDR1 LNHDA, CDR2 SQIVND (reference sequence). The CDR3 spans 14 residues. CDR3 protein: CATGRGEPGNTIYF. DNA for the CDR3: TGTGCCACCGGGCGGGGGGAACCTGGAAACACCATATATTTT.

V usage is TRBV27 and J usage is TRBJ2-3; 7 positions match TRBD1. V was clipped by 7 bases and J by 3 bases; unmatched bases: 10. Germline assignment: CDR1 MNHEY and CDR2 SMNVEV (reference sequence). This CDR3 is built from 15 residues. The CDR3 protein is CASKRPGQPTDTQYF. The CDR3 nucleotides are TGTGCCAGCAAACGCCCGGGACAGCCGACAGATACGCAGTATTTT.

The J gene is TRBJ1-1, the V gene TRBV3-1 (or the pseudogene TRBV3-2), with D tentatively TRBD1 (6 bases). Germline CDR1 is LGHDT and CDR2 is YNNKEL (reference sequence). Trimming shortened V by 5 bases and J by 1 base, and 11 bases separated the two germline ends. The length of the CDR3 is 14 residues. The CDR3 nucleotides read TGTGCCAGCAGCAAGCCGGACAGGAACACTGAAGCTTTCTTT. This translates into CASSKPDRNTEAFF.

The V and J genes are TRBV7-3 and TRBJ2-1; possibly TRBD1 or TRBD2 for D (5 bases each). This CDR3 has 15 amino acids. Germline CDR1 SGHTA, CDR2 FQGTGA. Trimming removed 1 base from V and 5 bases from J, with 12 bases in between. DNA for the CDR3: TGTGCCAGCAGCTTAAACGCAGGGAGAAACAATGAGCAGTTCTTC. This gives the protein CASSLNAGRNNEQFF.

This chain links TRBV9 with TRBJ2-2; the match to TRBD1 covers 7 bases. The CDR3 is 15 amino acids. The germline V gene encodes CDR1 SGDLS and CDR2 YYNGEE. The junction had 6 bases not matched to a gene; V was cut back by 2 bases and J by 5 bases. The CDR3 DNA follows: TGTGCCAGCAGCGTCGAGGGGGCTGTTACCGGGGAGCTGTTTTTT. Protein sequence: CASSVEGAVTGELFF.